A single sample is the source of the 18 T cell receptor beta chains below, sequenced in a study of control samples from healthy donors and cancer patients. Only in-frame clones appear in the TCRdb table, and some are missing; sequencing was by immunoSEQ multiplex PCR. The top ten hold 2.6% of the sample, which has around 110,000 clones, 93% seen once. Sequencing input: blood. The receptors derive from a man aged 30 to 45 in good health.

The chain combines TRBV3-1 (or the pseudogene TRBV3-2) with TRBJ2-5; TRBD2 agrees at 8 bases. Germline loops: CDR1 LGHDT, CDR2 YNNKEL (reference sequence). The CDR3 has 18 amino acids. V lost 5 bases, J lost 4 bases, and 18 bases stayed unmatched. CDR3 amino acids: CASSDDPSGGGTGETQYF. The DNA of the CDR3 is TGTGCCAGCAGCGACGACCCTTCGGGGGGGGGTACCGGAGAGACCCAGTACTTC.

The genes are TRBV6-5 and TRBJ2-3; 10 nucleotides line up with TRBD2. The V gene's germline CDR1 is MNHEY and CDR2 SVGAGI. Trimming removed 6 bases from V and 0 bases from J; junction bases left unmatched: 0. The CDR3 extends over 14 amino acids. The CDR3 loop reads CASRLAGSTDTQYF. CDR3 nucleotide sequence: TGTGCCAGCAGACTAGCGGGGAGCACAGATACGCAGTATTTT.

A single count supports this clone. A read error may produce the germline difference seen at one junction end. The CDR3 reads CASSMLAGSQEAQYF. CDR3 bases: TGTGCCAGCAGCATGTTAGCGGGGTCCCAAGAGGCCCAGTACTTC. The chain is built from TRBV7-8 and TRBJ2-5; 8 bases agree with TRBD2. This CDR3 has 15 residues. Per the germline V gene, CDR1 is SGHVS and CDR2 is FQNEAQ.

The chain joins TRBV7-6 to TRBJ2-5, with D unclear. Germline V CDR1 and CDR2: SGHVS, FNYEAQ. The CDR3 spans 15 residues. The V gene lost 5 bases and the J gene lost 2 bases, with 15 bases spanning the gap. CDR3 in amino acids: CASSPRVGRQETQYF. DNA for the CDR3: TGTGCCAGCAGCCCCAGAGTGGGAAGACAAGAGACCCAGTACTTC.

This chain's CDR3 is CAWSVGTVPAFF. CDR3 coding DNA: TGTGCCTGGAGTGTAGGGACGGTCCCAGCTTTCTTT. The chain is built from TRBV30 and TRBJ1-1; possible D gene TRBD1, 5 bases. Looked up from germline, CDR1 is GTSNPN and CDR2 is SVGIG (reference sequence). Trimming removed 0 bases from V and 10 bases from J, with 12 bases in between. The CDR3 length is 12 residues.

This clone was seen only once. V usage is TRBV4-1 and J usage is TRBJ1-2; D gene ambiguous. Trimming cost V 1 base and J 5 bases, with 8 bases left between them. This CDR3 is 13 amino acids long. The germline V gene encodes CDR1 MGHRA and CDR2 YSYEKL. The CDR3 loop is CASSQADGYGYTF. The CDR3 DNA follows: TGCGCCAGCAGCCAAGCAGACGGGTATGGCTACACCTTC.

The V call is TRBV6-5, the J call TRBJ2-7, with no clear D. CDR1 is MNHEY and CDR2 is SVGAGI in the germline V gene. V dropped 5 bases and J dropped 3 bases, with 11 bases sitting between them. The CDR3 spans 13 residues. The CDR3 protein is CASSPRPFYEQYF. In DNA form, the CDR3 reads TGTGCCAGCAGTCCCCGACCGTTCTACGAGCAGTACTTC.

The chain is built from TRBV10-2 and TRBJ2-7, with a tentative D call TRBD2 (6 bases). Germline-derived CDR1 and CDR2 are WSHSY and SAAADI. CDR3 size: 16 residues. Trimming took 6 bases from V and 1 from J, leaving 19 bases between them. For the CDR3, the DNA is TGCGCCAGCAGCGACGGGAGCGGGTTGGGATCCTACGAGCAGTACGTC. Its protein is CASSDGSGLGSYEQYV.

The chain is built from TRBV6-6 and TRBJ2-6, with unresolved D. CDR1 is MNHNY and CDR2 is SVGAGI in the germline V gene (reference sequence). The CDR3 sequence is 15 residues long. V was clipped by 2 bases and J by 4 bases, with 9 bases between them. The CDR3 DNA sequence: TGTGCCAGCAGTTACGAATCCCAAGGGGCCAACGTCCTGACTTTC. Its translation is CASSYESQGANVLTF.

The V call is TRBV10-1, the J call TRBJ2-3, with 10 bases fitting TRBD1. J was trimmed by 4 bases and V by 2 bases; bases with no gene match: 6. Germline CDR1 reads WNHNN; CDR2 reads SYGVQD (reference sequence). The CDR3 consists of 16 residues. CDR3 in amino acids: CASSEEGQGHADTQYF. The DNA of the CDR3 is TGCGCCAGCAGTGAGGAGGGACAGGGGCATGCAGATACGCAGTATTTT.

Here the CDR3 reads CASRAGSSPNYGYTF. The CDR3 nucleotides are TGTGCCAGCAGGGCAGGGTCCTCCCCAAACTATGGCTACACCTTC. This chain uses TRBV6-6 with TRBJ1-2; possibly TRBD1 for D (5 bases). V shed 6 bases and J shed 2 bases, with 16 bases lying between them. The CDR3 runs to 15 residues. Germline loops: CDR1 MNHNY, CDR2 SVGAGI (reference sequence).

The J gene is TRBJ2-4, the V gene TRBV6-5; D is perhaps TRBD2 (7 bases). This CDR3 contains 15 residues. With 6 bases removed from V and 1 base from J, the gap between germline ends came to 13 bases. The V gene's germline CDR1 is MNHEY and CDR2 SVGAGI. The chain's CDR3 is CASSPGGAAKNIQYF. CDR3 sequence (DNA): TGTGCCAGCAGCCCGGGGGGCGCGGCCAAAAACATTCAGTACTTC.

V usage is TRBV5-1 and J usage is TRBJ2-7; 9 positions match TRBD2. This CDR3 is 17 amino acids long. CDR1 SGHRS and CDR2 YFSETQ come from the germline V gene. Germline trimming cut 4 bases from V and 6 bases from J; bases unmatched to any gene: 17. CDR3 in DNA: TGCGCCAGCAGCCCTAGAGGAAGCGGGGGGCGCAGCGGCGAGCAGTACGTC. The encoded protein is CASSPRGSGGRSGEQYV.

This CDR3 reads CASSGGGSYTDTQYF. CDR3 in DNA: TGTGCCAGCAGCGGGGGAGGGTCTTACACAGATACGCAGTATTTT. The chain links TRBV9 to TRBJ2-3; 7 positions match TRBD2. V was clipped by 3 bases and J by 2 bases; unmatched bases: 6. The CDR3 consists of 15 residues. CDR1 SGDLS and CDR2 YYNGEE come from the germline V gene.

This clone was observed a few times. This chain joins TRBV9 and TRBJ1-3, with D maybe TRBD1 (5 bases). The germline CDR1 and CDR2 sequences are SGDLS and YYNGEE. This CDR3 contains 14 residues. V lost 2 bases, J lost 0 bases, and 6 bases lay in between. The CDR3 DNA reads TGTGCCAGCAGCGTGGACACCTCTGGAAACACCATATATTTT. This encodes CASSVDTSGNTIYF.

The chain carries TRBV30 and TRBJ1-1; 7 bases align to TRBD1. The CDR3 is 13 amino acids. Germline CDR1 and CDR2: GTSNPN and SVGIG (reference sequence). The junction had 3 bases not matched to a gene; V was cut back by 5 bases and J by 0 bases. DNA for the CDR3: TGTGCCTGGGGGACAGCCATGAACACTGAAGCTTTCTTT. Its protein is CAWGTAMNTEAFF.

This chain links TRBV10-1 with TRBJ1-4; 10 nucleotides match TRBD1. The V segment lost 7 bases and the J segment 1 base; nucleotides outside the gene matches: 12. Germline lookup yields CDR1 WNHNN and CDR2 SYGVQD (reference sequence). There are 18 residues in the CDR3. CDR3 sequence reads: CASTPDRGRPVTNEKLFF. CDR3 DNA: TGCGCCAGCACCCCCGACAGGGGGCGTCCCGTAACTAATGAAAAACTGTTTTTT.

This clone was seen only once. This sequence joins TRBV11-2 and TRBJ1-5; unclear D gene. The CDR3 length is 15 residues. The V end was cut by 0 bases, the J end by 0 bases, with 6 bases between. Germline CDR1 reads SGHAT; CDR2 reads FQNNGV. Here the CDR3 DNA reads TGTGCCAGCAGCTTAGAAGCTTATAGCAATCAGCCCCAGCATTTT. It yields the protein CASSLEAYSNQPQHF.